This TCR beta chain was retrieved from a study of identical twins. This clonotype was seen repeatedly, ten times or more. There were only healthy Caucasians among the donors. Template switching (which added a universal primer site) was used, and cDNA carried unique molecular identifiers. Each CDR3 protein is one row after TCRdb ran MiXCR on the 5' RACE reads. Of roughly 250,000 distinct CDR3 sequences listed, approximately 6.8% are singletons. This CDR3 contains 16 residues. Germline assignment: CDR1 DFQATT and CDR2 SNEGSKA (reference sequence). Trimming pared 6 bases from V and 0 bases from J, leaving 20 bases between. These same data were also listed under a study on yellow fever vaccine responses in identical twins.

This chain connects TRBV20-1 to TRBJ1-1, with a possible D match to TRBD1 (5 bases). The TCR originated in a woman younger than 30 in good health. The sequencing input was CD8+ T cells sorted from blood. CDR3 in amino acids: CSAIPGTLIMNTEAFF. The CDR3 nucleotides are TGCAGTGCGATACCCGGGACCCTGATCATGAACACTGAAGCTTTCTTT.